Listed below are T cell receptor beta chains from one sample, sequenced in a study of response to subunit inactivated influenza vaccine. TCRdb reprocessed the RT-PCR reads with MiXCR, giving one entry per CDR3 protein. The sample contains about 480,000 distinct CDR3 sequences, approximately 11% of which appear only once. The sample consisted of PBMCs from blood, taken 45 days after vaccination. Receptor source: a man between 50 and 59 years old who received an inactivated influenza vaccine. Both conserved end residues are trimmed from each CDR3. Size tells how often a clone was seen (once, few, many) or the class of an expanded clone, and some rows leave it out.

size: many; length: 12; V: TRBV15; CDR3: ATSRTLGGLRQY
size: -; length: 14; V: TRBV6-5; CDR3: ASSYSAGGTTGELF
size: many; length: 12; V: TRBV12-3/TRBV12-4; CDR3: ASSPLMGRYGYT
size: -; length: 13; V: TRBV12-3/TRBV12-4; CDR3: ASSPRQGYQETQY
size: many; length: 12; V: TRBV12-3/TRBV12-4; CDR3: ASSFSGGYNEQF
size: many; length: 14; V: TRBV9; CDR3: ASSVGGSGIYNEQF
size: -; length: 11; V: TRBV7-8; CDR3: ASSSGEYNEQF
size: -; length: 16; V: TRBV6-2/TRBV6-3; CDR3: ASSPGTSGNPVSYEQY
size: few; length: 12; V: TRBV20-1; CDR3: SAREGDPTDTQY
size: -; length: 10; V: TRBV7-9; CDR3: ASSLARGELF
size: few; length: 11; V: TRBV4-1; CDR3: ASSQDGGTREY
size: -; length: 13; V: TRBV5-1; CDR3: AGYLEGSGANVLT
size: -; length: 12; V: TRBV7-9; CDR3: ASSFTGAGTEAF
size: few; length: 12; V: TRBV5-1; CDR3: ASSLGGQGTEAF